This is a list of T cell receptor beta chains from one sample in a study of glioma-infiltrating T cells. TCRdb analysed the multiplex PCR reads with MiXCR anew, one entry per CDR3 protein. The sample holds 35,000 to 45,000 distinct CDR3 sequences, under 25% seen once. Specimen: glioma tissue, nonneoplastic brain tissue, or PBMCs (not recorded which). The source of these receptors is a human donor with low-grade glioma or glioblastoma, undergoing nonglioma brain surgery, or in good health (not recorded which). Each CDR3 is given with its conserved first and last residue. Fields, in order: V gene, D gene, J gene, CDR3 length, clone size, CDR3 DNA, CDR3 protein. D genes are given only for firm matches. Size tells how often a clone was seen (once, few, many) or the class of an expanded clone, and some rows leave it out.

V: TRBV29-1; D: .; J: TRBJ1-1; length: 13; size: once; DNA: TGCAGCGTTGATGGGGGGCGCGGTACTGAAGCTTTCTTT; CDR3: CSVDGGRGTEAFF
V: TRBV20-1; D: TRBD1; J: TRBJ1-5; length: 17; size: many; DNA: TGCAGTGTTAATGCCCCAGGGGGCACGTTTAGCAATCAGCCCCAGCATTTT; CDR3: CSVNAPGGTFSNQPQHF
V: TRBV5-6; D: .; J: TRBJ1-2; length: 15; size: few; DNA: TGTGCCAGCAGCTTAGTCTCCCCAGGGTTAGATGGCTACACCTTC; CDR3: CASSLVSPGLDGYTF
V: TRBV20-1; D: TRBD2; J: TRBJ2-7; length: 19; size: many; DNA: TGCAGTGCTAGTCGCCCGGGACTAGCGGGAGGGCGTTTATCCTACGAGCAGTACTTC; CDR3: CSASRPGLAGGRLSYEQYF
V: TRBV28; D: .; J: TRBJ1-1; length: 14; size: medium-sized; DNA: TGTGCCAGCAGTTTAGCCAGGTTCGGCACTGAAGCTTTCTTT; CDR3: CASSLARFGTEAFF
V: TRBV4-1; D: .; J: TRBJ1-3; length: 16; size: many; DNA: TGCGCCAGCAGCCAAGTAGTAGTGGGGGCTGGAAACACCATATATTTT; CDR3: CASSQVVVGAGNTIYF
V: TRBV5-1; D: .; J: TRBJ2-5; length: 14; size: .; DNA: TGCGCCAGCAGCTTGGGACAGCCCCAAGAGACCCAGTACTTC; CDR3: CASSLGQPQETQYF
V: TRBV28; D: .; J: TRBJ2-5; length: 13; size: many; DNA: TGTGCCAGCAGTTTGGTAGGGATGGAGACCCAGTACTTC; CDR3: CASSLVGMETQYF
V: TRBV18; D: .; J: TRBJ1-1; length: 14; size: many; DNA: TGTGCCAGCTCACCAATCCCAAGGAACACTGAAGCTTTCTTT; CDR3: CASSPIPRNTEAFF
V: TRBV11-2; D: .; J: TRBJ1-3; length: 15; size: .; DNA: TGTGCCAGCAGCCCAGGGTCAAGCTCTGGAAACACCATATATTTT; CDR3: CASSPGSSSGNTIYF
V: TRBV9; D: .; J: TRBJ2-5; length: 15; size: few; DNA: TGTGCCAGCAGCGCGGCGGGACTGCCGGGGGAGGACCAGTACTTC; CDR3: CASSAAGLPGEDQYF
V: TRBV5-5; D: TRBD2; J: TRBJ2-7; length: 16; size: few; DNA: TGTGCCAGCAGCTTGTCCCCGGGACTAGCGGACTACGAGCAGTACTTC; CDR3: CASSLSPGLADYEQYF
V: TRBV6-1; D: .; J: TRBJ1-2; length: 13; size: many; DNA: TGTGCCAGCAGCGGACAAGCGGGCGATGGCTACACCTTC; CDR3: CASSGQAGDGYTF
V: TRBV5-1; D: .; J: TRBJ1-1; length: 13; size: many; DNA: TGCGCCAGCAGCTTGGCCCTCCGGACTGAAGCTTTCTTT; CDR3: CASSLALRTEAFF
V: TRBV19; D: .; J: TRBJ1-1; length: 13; size: many; DNA: TGTGCCAGTAGTCTTACAGTGAACACTGAAGCTTTCTTT; CDR3: CASSLTVNTEAFF
V: TRBV12-3/TRBV12-4; D: TRBD1; J: TRBJ1-2; length: 15; size: once; DNA: TGTGCCAGCAGTTCCACAGGGGTACCGAGCTATGGCTACACCTTC; CDR3: CASSSTGVPSYGYTF